The present T cell receptor beta chain was sequenced within a study of blood T cell repertoires in COVID-19. This clone has a single count. V lost 3 bases to trimming and J lost 2 bases, with 18 bases between them. The CDR3 is made up of 17 amino acids. Germline V CDR1 and CDR2: LGHDT, YNNKEL (reference sequence). Sequencing used immunoSEQ multiplex PCR; TCRdb keeps in-frame clones, though not all of them. The sample lists 200,000 to 300,000 clones, around 84% seen once, with 4% to 4.5% in the top ten. Sequenced input: peripheral blood. The receptor comes from a man aged 60 to 69 with acute or convalescent COVID-19. The chain employs TRBV3-1 (or the pseudogene TRBV3-2) and TRBJ2-3, with D perhaps matching TRBD2 (6 bases). CDR3 amino acids: CASSHREVRESTDTQYF. In nucleotides, the CDR3 is TGTGCCAGCAGCCACCGCGAGGTTCGGGAGTCCACAGATACGCAGTATTTT.